The 5 T cell receptor beta chains below come from one sample, sequenced in a study of shared clonotypes between healthy human individuals. TCRdb keeps only in-frame clones here, not all; method: immunoSEQ multiplex PCR. The data show some 87,000 clones, approximately 70% seen once. Sequencing was performed on memory CD8+ T cells sorted from blood. This sample's subset: CD45RO+ cells pooled with CCR7-negative TemRA cells. The receptors were sampled from a young man in good health.

The rearrangement joins TRBV9 to TRBJ1-2, with D maybe TRBD1 (6 bases). The CDR3 extends over 15 amino acids. V lost 0 bases and J 4 bases, leaving 13 bases between the germline ends. Germline V gene lookup returns CDR1 SGDLS and CDR2 YYNGEE. CDR3 coding DNA: TGTGCCAGCAGCGTAGCTCCGGGGGCAGCCTATGGCTACACCTTC. This gives the protein CASSVAPGAAYGYTF.

The chain combines TRBV25-1 with TRBJ1-4; TRBD1 matches at 8 bases. The V segment lost 2 bases and the J segment 4 bases; nucleotides outside the gene matches: 0. The germline V gene has CDR1 MGHDK and CDR2 SYGVNS. The length of the CDR3 is 14 residues. In DNA, the CDR3 is TGTGCCAGCAGTGAAGGACAGGGTAATGAAAAACTGTTTTTT. It is translated as CASSEGQGNEKLFF.

This clone has at least ten counts. The chain recombines TRBV25-1 with TRBJ2-3; possible D gene TRBD2, 6 bases. CDR1 and CDR2 from the germline V gene are MGHDK and SYGVNS. Trimming took off 5 bases at V and 6 bases at J, with 18 bases between the two ends. This CDR3 comprises 15 residues. The CDR3 protein is CASSNATGGGDTQYF. The CDR3 DNA reads TGTGCCAGCAGTAACGCTACCGGTGGAGGGGATACGCAGTATTTT.

This chain links TRBV6-5 with TRBJ1-2; D is undetermined. Germline V gene lookup returns CDR1 MNHEY and CDR2 SVGAGI. This CDR3 is built from 11 residues. CDR3 protein: CVSGRSYGYTF. In DNA form, the CDR3 reads TGTGTTAGCGGAAGAAGTTATGGCTACACCTTC.

The rearrangement links TRBV2 to TRBJ2-3, with D hard to call. V shed 8 bases and J shed 1 base, with 10 bases lying between them. Germline V lookup: CDR1 SNHLY, CDR2 FYNNEI. This CDR3 has 13 amino acids. CDR3 in DNA: TGTGCCAGCGGCCTCTGGGGCACAGATACGCAGTATTTT. Encoded protein: CASGLWGTDTQYF.